This TCR beta chain was retrieved from a study of radiotherapy plus CTLA-4 blockade in lung cancer. Study-wide background: For 15% to 20% of patients, objective responses occurred, and about 30% had disease control.

Whole-study results and caveats: Together with interferon-beta, which increased in serum after radiation, early dynamic changes in blood T cell clones were reportedly the best predictors of response. Radiotherapy plus ipilimumab was followed by expansion in blood of tumor-derived TCR clones.

Focal radiation plus CTLA-4 blockade with ipilimumab was administered to patients who had chemo-refractory metastatic non-small-cell lung cancer. With regard to this clone: What it binds is not known.

Repertoires were generated with immunoSEQ multiplex PCR, while TCRdb's copy carries only in-frame clones and drops some. The sample lists some 30,000 clones, 70% to 85% seen once, with 7% to 8% in the top ten. V was shortened by 1 base and J by 0 bases, with 9 bases between the two germline ends. Germline V CDR1 and CDR2: KGHSH, LQKENI. This CDR3 has 15 amino acids. The source of this sequence is a human donor with non-small cell lung cancer who had stable disease on radiotherapy plus ipilimumab. Sequencing was performed on peripheral blood, taken from a patient treated with radiotherapy plus ipilimumab. The chain uses TRBV18 and TRBJ1-1; D remains unclear. CDR3 loop: CASSPRGGMNTEAFF. The CDR3 nucleotides are TGTGCCAGCTCACCACGAGGAGGGATGAACACTGAAGCTTTCTTT.